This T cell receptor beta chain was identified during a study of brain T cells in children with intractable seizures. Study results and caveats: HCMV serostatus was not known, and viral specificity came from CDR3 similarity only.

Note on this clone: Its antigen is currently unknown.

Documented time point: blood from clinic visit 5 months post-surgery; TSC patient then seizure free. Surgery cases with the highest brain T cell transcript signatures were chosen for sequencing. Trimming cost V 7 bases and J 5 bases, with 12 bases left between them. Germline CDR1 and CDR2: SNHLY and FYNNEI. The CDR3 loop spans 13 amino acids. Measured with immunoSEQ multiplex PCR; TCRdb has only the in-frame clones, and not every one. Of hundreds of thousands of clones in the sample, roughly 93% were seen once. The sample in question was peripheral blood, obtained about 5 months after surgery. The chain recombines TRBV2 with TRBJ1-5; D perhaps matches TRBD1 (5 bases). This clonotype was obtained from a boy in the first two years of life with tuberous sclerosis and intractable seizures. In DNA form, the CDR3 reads TGTGCCAGCAACCCCGACAGTTATCAGCCCCAGCATTTT. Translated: CASNPDSYQPQHF.